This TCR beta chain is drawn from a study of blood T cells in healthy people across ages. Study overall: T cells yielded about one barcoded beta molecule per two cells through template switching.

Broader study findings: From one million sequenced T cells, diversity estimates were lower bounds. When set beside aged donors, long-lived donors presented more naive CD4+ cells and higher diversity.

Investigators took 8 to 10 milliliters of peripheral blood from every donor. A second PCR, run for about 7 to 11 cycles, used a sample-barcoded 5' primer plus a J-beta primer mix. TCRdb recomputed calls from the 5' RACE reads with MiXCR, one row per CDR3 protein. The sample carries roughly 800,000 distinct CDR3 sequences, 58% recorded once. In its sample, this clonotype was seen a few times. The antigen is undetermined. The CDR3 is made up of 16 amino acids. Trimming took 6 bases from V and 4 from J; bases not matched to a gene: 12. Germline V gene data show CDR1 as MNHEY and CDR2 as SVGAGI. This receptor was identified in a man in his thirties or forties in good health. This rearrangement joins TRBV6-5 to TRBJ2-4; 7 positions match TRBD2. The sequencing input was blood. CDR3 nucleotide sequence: TGTGCCAGCAGCCGAATAGGAGGGGAGGGGAAAAACATTCAGTACTTC. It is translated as CASSRIGGEGKNIQYF.